This T cell receptor beta chain was profiled in a study of immune evolution from preneoplasia to lung adenocarcinoma. Findings and limits, study-wide: Later-stage lesions seemingly showed higher T cell density and diversity than normal lung. From normal lung to invasive adenocarcinoma, top clone frequencies appeared to decrease.

Patient tissue came from resections in Japan or China, 2014–2017. Each case's diagnosis was confirmed by two pathologists on H&E. A remark on this clone: Its antigen is still unknown. The junction and the germline gene differ at one end; a read error may be behind it.

CDR3 length equals 15 residues. CDR1 SGHNT and CDR2 YENEEA come from the germline V gene. Assay used: immunoSEQ multiplex PCR; TCRdb lists only in-frame clones, some missing. Seen here are approximately 5,900 clones, roughly 80% observed once, and the top ten hold roughly 6%. The origin of this receptor is a donor aged 70 or over with lung adenocarcinoma. The gene calls are TRBV11-3 and TRBJ1-2; TRBD1 agrees at 7 bases. Source material: FFPE adjacent normal lung tissue. CDR3 DNA: TGTACCAGCAGCTTCGCAGGGGGGCCTTGCTATGGCTACACCTTC. It yields the protein CTSSFAGGPCYGYTF.